One and the same sample provided the 19 T cell receptor beta chains below, sequenced in a study of Ad26.COV2.S vaccination and SARS-CoV-2 variants. Specified treatment: 15 to 20 received Ad26.COV2.S at low or high dose, single or two shots; about 5 received placebo; per-sample allocation not given. Collection of the samples took place on day 63 after the first injection of vaccine or placebo. Produced via immunoSEQ multiplex PCR; TCRdb's table is partial and in-frame only. The table lists roughly 350,000 clones, around 89% of them singletons, with about 4.6% in the top ten. The specimen comprised peripheral blood, sampled in a trial of Ad26.COV2.S vaccine versus placebo. The origin of the receptors is a person between 18 and 59 years old who received the Ad26.COV2.S COVID-19 vaccine or a placebo.

In this sample, this clone turned up once. The rearrangement links TRBV12-3 or TRBV12-4 to TRBJ1-2; no clear D. V shed 4 bases and J shed 0 bases, with 6 bases lying between them. CDR3 length equals 13 residues. CDR3 DNA: TGTGCCAGCAGTTATGGATCTAACTATGGCTACACCTTC. It is translated as CASSYGSNYGYTF.

The CDR3 nucleotides read TGTGCCAGCAGCCGAGCCTGGAATGAGCAGTTCTTC. Translated: CASSRAWNEQFF. V usage is TRBV5-6 and J usage is TRBJ2-1; D is unclear. The CDR3 contains 12 residues. Between the trimmed V and J ends, which lost 4 bases and 7 bases, there was a span of 9 bases. Germline V gene lookup returns CDR1 SGHDT and CDR2 YYEEEE.

V and J are TRBV2 and TRBJ1-5; unclear D gene. In germline, CDR1 is SNHLY, CDR2 FYNNEI. V dropped 4 bases and J dropped 4 bases, with 8 bases sitting between them. The CDR3 spans 13 residues. CDR3 region: CASSGTLNQPQHF. The CDR3 DNA sequence: TGTGCCAGCAGTGGCACCCTGAATCAGCCCCAGCATTTT.

V and J are TRBV24-1 and TRBJ2-1; 7 bases fit TRBD1. The J segment lost 5 bases and the V segment lost 6 bases, leaving 6 bases of the junction unmatched. Per the germline V gene, CDR1 is KGHDR and CDR2 is SFDVKD. The CDR3 length is 14 residues. CDR3 protein: CATSPGTENNEQFF. The CDR3 DNA reads TGTGCCACCAGTCCCGGGACAGAAAACAATGAGCAGTTCTTC.

The chain has TRBV19 and TRBJ1-1, with D tentatively TRBD1 (5 bases). Trimming took off 5 bases at V and 0 bases at J, with 22 bases between the two ends. CDR3 length: 18 residues. The germline gives CDR1 LNHDA, CDR2 SQIVND (reference sequence). In DNA form, the CDR3 reads TGTGCCAGTAGTCCAGGTAGGGGCAAGGGGATTATGAACACTGAAGCTTTCTTT. It codes for CASSPGRGKGIMNTEAFF.

The count of this clone is one. The chain uses TRBV29-1 and TRBJ2-5; a weak D match, TRBD1 (6 bases). Trimming took off 7 bases at V and 7 bases at J, with 16 bases between the two ends. Germline CDR1 SQVTM, CDR2 ANQGSEA. This CDR3 region has 12 residues. The CDR3 region is CSAHRDTRTQYF. The DNA of the CDR3 is TGCAGCGCTCACCGGGACACCCGGACCCAGTACTTC.

V is TRBV7-8 and J is TRBJ1-1; D gene unclear. The CDR3 sequence is 15 residues long. CDR1 and CDR2 from the germline V gene are SGHVS and FQNEAQ. V lost 5 bases and J 0 bases, leaving 13 bases between the germline ends. CDR3 residues: CASSPEGVMNTEAFF. CDR3 DNA: TGTGCCAGCAGCCCTGAGGGAGTCATGAACACTGAAGCTTTCTTT. The full variable domain, in which reference TRBV7-8 and TRBJ1-1 provide the parts outside the CDR3, is GAGVSQSPRYKVAKRGQDVALRCDPISGHVSLFWYQQALGQGPEFLTYFQNEAQLDKSGLPSDRFFAERPEGSVSTLKIQRTQQEDSAVYLCASSPEGVMNTEAFFGQGTRLTVV.

The rearrangement joins TRBV7-2 to TRBJ1-2, with 7 positions matching TRBD1. The CDR3 runs 12 residues. Germline loops: CDR1 SGHTA, CDR2 FQGNSA. Trimming cost V 6 bases and J 8 bases; bases outside gene matches: 6. DNA for the CDR3: TGTGCCAGCAGGACAGGGTCCGGGGGCTACACCTTC. Amino acids: CASRTGSGGYTF.

V and J are TRBV28 and TRBJ2-2, with unresolved D. V was shortened by 3 bases and J by 1 base, with 6 bases between the two germline ends. Germline loops: CDR1 MDHEN, CDR2 SYDVKM. The CDR3 sequence is 14 residues long. The CDR3 sequence: CASSFRVNTGELFF. CDR3 DNA sequence: TGTGCCAGCAGTTTTAGGGTGAACACCGGGGAGCTGTTTTTT.

V and J are TRBV4-2 and TRBJ2-7, with 9 bases lining up with TRBD1. Trimming at V came to 0 bases and at J to 3 bases, leaving 9 bases not matched to a gene. Germline-derived CDR1 and CDR2 are LGHNA and YNFKEQ. The CDR3 runs to 17 residues. The CDR3 coding sequence is TGTGCCAGCAGCCAAGAGTTAATGGGACAGGGATTCTACGAGCAGTACTTC. Protein sequence: CASSQELMGQGFYEQYF.

This clone has a single count. V gene TRBV5-1 combines with J gene TRBJ1-4; D might be TRBD1 (5 bases). The CDR3 is 16 amino acids. Trimming left V 3 bases short and J 3 bases short, with 15 bases between. Germline CDR1 SGHRS, CDR2 YFSETQ. The CDR3 region has the DNA TGCGCCAGCAGCTCCGCAGGGAACAGAGCTAATGAAAAACTGTTTTTT. As protein: CASSSAGNRANEKLFF.

The chain recombines TRBV2 with TRBJ2-1; 8 nucleotides agree with TRBD1. The CDR3 covers 16 residues. The V gene's germline CDR1 is SNHLY and CDR2 FYNNEI. V shed 3 bases and J 7 bases; nucleotides not matched to a gene: 11. CDR3 DNA: TGTGCCAGCAGTGAGGGGCCGGGACAGGTTCGAAATGAGCAGTTCTTC. Translating it yields CASSEGPGQVRNEQFF.

The rearrangement joins TRBV5-1 to TRBJ1-1, with 9 nucleotides matching TRBD1. Germline V CDR1 and CDR2: SGHRS, YFSETQ. V gave up 3 bases and J gave up 3 bases; unmatched junction bases: 3. The CDR3 runs 14 residues. CDR3 bases: TGCGCCAGCAGCTCGACAGGGGGTTACACTGAAGCTTTCTTT. This encodes CASSSTGGYTEAFF. Full variable domain (remainder filled in from reference TRBV5-1 and TRBJ1-1): KAGVTQTPRYLIKTRGQQVTLSCSPISGHRSVSWYQQTPGQGLQFLFEYFSETQRNKGNFPGRFSGRQFSNSRSEMNVSTLELGDSALYLCASSSTGGYTEAFFGQGTRLTVV.

The rearrangement uses TRBV12-3 or TRBV12-4 and TRBJ2-5; D is undetermined. V was shortened by 5 bases and J by 2 bases, with 6 bases between the two germline ends. There are 12 residues in the CDR3. DNA of the CDR3: TGTGCCAGCAGTCTAGGGCAAGAGACCCAGTACTTC. Amino acids: CASSLGQETQYF.

The chain combines TRBV7-2 with TRBJ1-1; TRBD1 is a possible D gene (5 bases). The CDR3 covers 15 residues. V was shortened by 5 bases and J by 0 bases, with 13 bases between the two germline ends. The germline CDR1 and CDR2 sequences are SGHTA and FQGNSA. The CDR3 reads CASSPQGSMNTEAFF. CDR3 DNA sequence: TGTGCCAGCAGCCCCCAGGGCTCCATGAACACTGAAGCTTTCTTT.

This chain joins TRBV28 and TRBJ2-5; TRBD2 agrees at 12 bases. The CDR3 is 16 residues long. The V gene end was trimmed by 4 bases and the J gene end by 2 bases; junction bases not matched to a gene: 5. CDR1 is MDHEN, CDR2 SYDVKM, per germline. CDR3 sequence: CASSSSTSGGQETQYF. The DNA of the CDR3 is TGTGCCAGCAGTTCGTCGACTAGCGGGGGACAAGAGACCCAGTACTTC.

V usage is TRBV2 and J usage is TRBJ1-1; 8 nucleotides match TRBD1. This CDR3 has 14 amino acids. Losses at the gene ends were 5 bases for V and 4 bases for J; bases not matched to a gene: 6. CDR1 is SNHLY, CDR2 FYNNEI, per germline. The CDR3 loop is CASSQQGGATEAFF. The CDR3 DNA sequence: TGTGCCAGCAGTCAACAGGGGGGGGCCACTGAAGCTTTCTTT.

The J gene is TRBJ2-7, the V gene TRBV6-2 or TRBV6-3; D remains unclear. CDR1 and CDR2 from the germline V gene are MNHEY and SVGEGT. Between the trimmed V and J ends, which lost 2 bases and 2 bases, there was a span of 1 base. This CDR3 contains 11 residues. The CDR3 coding sequence is TGTGCCAGCAGTTACGCCTACGAGCAGTACTTC. Translation gives CASSYAYEQYF.

The chain recombines TRBV14 with TRBJ1-2; D gene uncertain. This CDR3 is 13 amino acids long. Trimming removed 3 bases at V and 8 bases at J, with 13 bases between. Germline-derived CDR1 and CDR2 are SGHDN and FVKESK. CDR3 DNA sequence: TGTGCCAGCAGCCATGGCACAGTGTTGGGCTACACCTTC. Amino acid sequence: CASSHGTVLGYTF.